This TCR beta chain was captured by sequencing in a study of blood T cell repertoires in COVID-19 (TCRdb year 2020). In the study overall: Samples from collaborators originated in the United States, Italy and Spain and spanned both the acute and convalescent phases of COVID-19. The prospective study material was composed of cDNA or gDNA derived from T cells, B-cell-depleted T cells, or PBMCs. Deeply sampled blood TCRbeta repertoires from subjects exposed to, actively infected with, or recovered from COVID-19 were included in the dataset. The repertoires were released in a freely available public database meant as a resource for research on the immune response to SARS-CoV-2. The samples were drawn from two sources: the first 160 participants of the ongoing ImmuneRACE study, and 1,254 subjects contributed by 6 global collaborators. A de-identified subject ID, COVID-19 status, age in years and sex were almost always included in the sample metadata. Where HLA class I and class II types were available, the types were taken from metadata supplied by the sample provider, not from assay-based typing. Beyond this particular receptor, the publication reports: How much clinical and demographic metadata was included differed by source and by participant, and the metadata was provided uncurated.

TCRbeta CDR3 regions were amplified from genomic DNA by means of the immunoSEQ Assay, a bias-controlled multiplex PCR. From the authors' description of their analysis: The number of nucleated cells in each sample was estimated from the amplification of reference gene primers within the assay. To quantify the absolute abundance of each unique TCRbeta CDR3 rearrangement, sequence reads were collapsed and filtered. For each sample, productive Simpson clonality was calculated by taking the square root of Simpson's diversity index across productive rearrangements. TCRdb retrieved this table from immuneACCESS and kept in-frame rearrangements only. Not all clones are present; in checked studies, unresolved V genes account for under half, and no reason is known for the remainder. V, J and clone size were drawn from that table, and D and trimming were deduced from the DNA. Across this sample there are roughly 200,000 clones, with roughly 90% seen only once. The ten largest clones take up approximately 1.5% of the sample.

Concerning this clone: Its antigen specificity is not known. No per-base quality is available; no much larger clone lies one base away.

Unmatched junction bases come to 6, with V trimmed by 9 bases and J by 10 bases. The germline V gene (reference sequence) gives CDR1 as MNHEY and CDR2 as SMNVEV. Including the terminal cysteine and phenylalanine, the CDR3 comprises 13 residues. Kept here is only the CDR3 DNA, which spans 39 bases and is read in frame from base 1. The collaborating institutions used their own protocols to collect whole blood in K2EDTA tubes. For TCRbeta analysis, collaborators shipped samples in one of three forms: frozen whole blood, isolated PBMCs, or DNA extracted from either of those sample types. The sequence is built from TRBV27 and TRBJ1-6; 10 junctional bases match TRBD1. The sequence was obtained from a man younger than 35 with active or convalescent COVID-19. Sequenced sample: peripheral blood. CDR3 region: CASRTGGVSPLHF. The sequenced DNA: TGTGCCAGTAGGACAGGGGGTGTATCACCCCTCCACTTT.